A selection of T cell receptor beta chains follows, all from one sample in a study of beta chain features in type 1 diabetes. TCRdb's copy holds only in-frame clones and misses some; the assay was immunoSEQ multiplex PCR. The sample lists 640,000 or so clones, roughly 13% occurring once. The sample was naive CD4+ T cells from blood. These receptors came from a man aged 18 to 35 with type 1 diabetes. CDR3s include the opening cysteine and the closing phenylalanine or tryptophan. D genes are given only for firm matches. Rows may omit the clone size; those that give it use once, few, many or a size class.

J: TRBJ2-1
D: -
size: few
V: TRBV6-1
DNA: TGTGCCAGCAGTGAGGGCTACCGCCTTCCGGGCGAGCAGTTCTTC
CDR3: CASSEGYRLPGEQFF

J: TRBJ1-5
D: -
size: few
V: TRBV20-1
DNA: TGCAGTGCAGGAAGCAATCAGCCCCAGCATTTT
CDR3: CSAGSNQPQHF

J: TRBJ2-4
D: -
size: few
V: TRBV5-6
DNA: TGTGCCAGCAGCTTGGAACCCCGACAGAGAAACATTCAGTACTTC
CDR3: CASSLEPRQRNIQYF

J: TRBJ2-1
D: TRBD1
size: -
V: TRBV19
DNA: TGTGCCAGTAGAGGCGTGGGGACAGGGGATTACAATGAGCAGTTCTTC
CDR3: CASRGVGTGDYNEQFF

J: TRBJ2-5
D: -
size: few
V: TRBV5-1
DNA: TGCGCCAGCAGCATTGAAGGGCAAGAGACCCAGTACTTC
CDR3: CASSIEGQETQYF

J: TRBJ2-1
D: TRBD2
size: -
V: TRBV9
DNA: TGTGCCAGCAGCCTCGCCCGGGAGGACTCCTACAATGAGCAGTTCTTC
CDR3: CASSLAREDSYNEQFF

J: TRBJ1-2
D: -
size: -
V: TRBV7-9
DNA: TGTGCCAGCAACCCCTCACCGGACGACTATGGCTACACCTTC
CDR3: CASNPSPDDYGYTF

J: TRBJ1-2
D: TRBD1
size: -
V: TRBV18
DNA: TGTGCCAGCTCACCTGCCCGGGACAGACTTAACTATGGCTACACCTTC
CDR3: CASSPARDRLNYGYTF

J: TRBJ1-1
D: TRBD1
size: few
V: TRBV5-1
DNA: TGCGCCAGCAGTAAGGGGGCAGCACCTGAAGCTTTCTTT
CDR3: CASSKGAAPEAFF

J: TRBJ1-1
D: TRBD1
size: few
V: TRBV29-1
DNA: TGCAGCGCGCCCTCCGACAGGGTCAGCCAAGCTTTCTTT
CDR3: CSAPSDRVSQAFF

J: TRBJ1-1
D: -
size: few
V: TRBV7-2
DNA: TGTGCCAGCAGCTTAACAGGCGGGAACACTGAAGCTTTCTTT
CDR3: CASSLTGGNTEAFF

J: TRBJ1-2
D: -
size: -
V: TRBV29-1
DNA: TGCAGCGTTGCGCGGGAGCCGACCTATGGCTACACCTTC
CDR3: CSVAREPTYGYTF

J: TRBJ2-5
D: TRBD2
size: -
V: TRBV5-4
DNA: TGTGCCAGCAGTCAAGGACTAGCGGGTGGAGAGACCCAGTACTTC
CDR3: CASSQGLAGGETQYF

J: TRBJ2-7
D: -
size: few
V: TRBV4-1
DNA: TGCGCCAGCAGCCAAGAACAGGCACTAGGTTACGAGCAGTACTTC
CDR3: CASSQEQALGYEQYF

J: TRBJ1-3
D: -
size: -
V: TRBV27
DNA: TGTGCCAGCAGTCCCCGAGTAGGGGCTGGAAACACCATATATTTT
CDR3: CASSPRVGAGNTIYF

J: TRBJ2-5
D: -
size: -
V: TRBV14
DNA: TGTGCCAGCAGCCAACAGGGTAAAGAGACCCAGTACTTC
CDR3: CASSQQGKETQYF

J: TRBJ2-7
D: -
size: -
V: TRBV4-1
DNA: TGCGCCAGCAGTCCCTACTATGGGCAGGGGGGCTCCTACGAGCAGTACTTC
CDR3: CASSPYYGQGGSYEQYF

J: TRBJ2-1
D: TRBD1
size: few
V: TRBV5-4
DNA: TGTGCCAGCAGCTCCGGGACAGGGAGTTTCTACAATGAGCAGTTCTTC
CDR3: CASSSGTGSFYNEQFF

J: TRBJ2-4
D: -
size: -
V: TRBV30
DNA: TGTGCCTGGGCAGGGGTAGCCCTGGGGGCCATTCAGTACTTC
CDR3: CAWAGVALGAIQYF

J: TRBJ2-5
D: -
size: -
V: TRBV20-1
DNA: TGCAGTGCTAGGCGGGAAGAGACCCAGTACTTC
CDR3: CSARREETQYF

J: TRBJ2-5
D: -
size: -
V: TRBV30
DNA: TGTGCCTGGAGTGTAACCGGGGGAGAGACCCAGTACTTC
CDR3: CAWSVTGGETQYF

J: TRBJ2-1
D: -
size: few
V: TRBV4-2
DNA: TGTGCCAGCAGCCAAGAGATAAGCTCCTACAATGAGCAGTTCTTC
CDR3: CASSQEISSYNEQFF

J: TRBJ1-6
D: -
size: few
V: TRBV27
DNA: TGTGCCAGCAGTTTTAAGGCTTTGGGTAATTCACCCCTCCACTTT
CDR3: CASSFKALGNSPLHF

J: TRBJ1-1
D: -
size: few
V: TRBV13
DNA: TGTGCCAGCAGCCCCAGAAACACTGAAGCTTTCTTT
CDR3: CASSPRNTEAFF

J: TRBJ2-2
D: -
size: few
V: TRBV5-1
DNA: TGCGCCAGCAGCTTGGCGGCGGCGAACACCGGGGAGCTGTTTTTT
CDR3: CASSLAAANTGELFF

J: TRBJ2-1
D: -
size: few
V: TRBV7-9
DNA: TGTGCCAGCAGCCAACTCGACATTTCCTACAATGAGCAGTTCTTC
CDR3: CASSQLDISYNEQFF

J: TRBJ2-2
D: TRBD2
size: few
V: TRBV10-3
DNA: TGTGCCATCAGTGAGGGGGACTATAACACCGGGGAGCTGTTTTTT
CDR3: CAISEGDYNTGELFF

J: TRBJ2-3
D: -
size: few
V: TRBV5-1
DNA: TGCGCCAGCAGCTTGGCCGGGGGCTATAGCACAGATACGCAGTATTTT
CDR3: CASSLAGGYSTDTQYF

J: TRBJ2-2
D: -
size: -
V: TRBV19
DNA: TGTGCCAGTAGTATAGTGAGCCGGGAGACCGGGGAGCTGTTTTTT
CDR3: CASSIVSRETGELFF

J: TRBJ1-1
D: -
size: few
V: TRBV6-5
DNA: TGTGCCAGCAGTTTCGGTGGGGAGAACACTGAAGCTTTCTTT
CDR3: CASSFGGENTEAFF

J: TRBJ2-3
D: -
size: -
V: TRBV13
DNA: TGTGCCAGCAGCCCGAGGGATACGCAGTATTTT
CDR3: CASSPRDTQYF

J: TRBJ2-1
D: -
size: -
V: TRBV11-2
DNA: TGTGCCAGCAGCGTCCAAGGGAATGAGCAGTTCTTC
CDR3: CASSVQGNEQFF

J: TRBJ1-5
D: TRBD1
size: few
V: TRBV7-9
DNA: TGTGCCAGCAGCCCTACAGGGGGAAATCAGCCCCAGCATTTT
CDR3: CASSPTGGNQPQHF

J: TRBJ2-3
D: -
size: few
V: TRBV30
DNA: TGTGCCTGGAGTGGGCCCACAGATACGCAGTATTTT
CDR3: CAWSGPTDTQYF

J: TRBJ1-2
D: TRBD1
size: -
V: TRBV29-1
DNA: TGCAGCGCCACTTGGACAGGGGGCGAGGGCTACACCTTC
CDR3: CSATWTGGEGYTF

J: TRBJ1-6
D: -
size: -
V: TRBV7-9
DNA: TGTGCCAGCAGCTTAACGGGGGCCTATAATTCACCCCTCCACTTT
CDR3: CASSLTGAYNSPLHF

J: TRBJ2-7
D: -
size: few
V: TRBV5-6
DNA: TGTGCCAGCAGCTGGGGGTTCGGCGAGCAGTACTTC
CDR3: CASSWGFGEQYF

J: TRBJ2-1
D: -
size: -
V: TRBV6-5
DNA: TGTGCCAGCAGTTACTCCGCAAGCCCAGACAATGAGCAGTTCTTC
CDR3: CASSYSASPDNEQFF

J: TRBJ2-5
D: -
size: few
V: TRBV11-3
DNA: TGTGCCAGCAGCTCCGCCGGGACACGACAAGAGACCCAGTACTTC
CDR3: CASSSAGTRQETQYF

J: TRBJ2-1
D: -
size: -
V: TRBV18
DNA: TGTGCCAGCTCACCTCCGGGGGCCCTGAGCTCCTACAATGAGCAGTTCTTC
CDR3: CASSPPGALSSYNEQFF

J: TRBJ1-1
D: -
size: -
V: TRBV30
DNA: TGTGCCTGCGTACAGGATTCGAACACTGAAGCTTTCTTT
CDR3: CACVQDSNTEAFF

J: TRBJ1-1
D: TRBD1
size: -
V: TRBV28
DNA: TGTGCCAGCAGTTCCCCCGGGACAGGGGAGACTGAAGCTTTCTTT
CDR3: CASSSPGTGETEAFF

J: TRBJ2-6
D: TRBD2
size: -
V: TRBV7-9
DNA: TGTGCCAGCAGCTTTGGACTAGCGGGGGCTGGGGCCAACGTCCTGACTTTC
CDR3: CASSFGLAGAGANVLTF

J: TRBJ1-4
D: TRBD1
size: -
V: TRBV4-1
DNA: TGCGCCAGCAGCCAAGATGGGACAGGAACTAATGAAAAACTGTTTTTT
CDR3: CASSQDGTGTNEKLFF

J: TRBJ1-1
D: -
size: few
V: TRBV4-2
DNA: TGTGCCAGCAGCCAACTTGGAGGCATGAACACTGAAGCTTTCTTT
CDR3: CASSQLGGMNTEAFF

J: TRBJ2-5
D: TRBD1
size: -
V: TRBV13
DNA: TGTGCCAGCAGCCTAGGGGGGACAGGGGGTTACCAAGAGACCCAGTACTTC
CDR3: CASSLGGTGGYQETQYF

J: TRBJ1-2
D: -
size: -
V: TRBV28
DNA: TGTGCCAGCGTGACCGGGACGCCGATCTATGGCTACACCTTC
CDR3: CASVTGTPIYGYTF

J: TRBJ2-7
D: -
size: -
V: TRBV5-4
DNA: TGTGCCAGCAGCTTGATAGGGGCCGATTACGAGCAGTACTTC
CDR3: CASSLIGADYEQYF

J: TRBJ1-2
D: -
size: few
V: TRBV11-2
DNA: TGTGCCAGCAGCAGCACAGGAGACTATGGCTACACCTTC
CDR3: CASSSTGDYGYTF

J: TRBJ1-3
D: -
size: few
V: TRBV11-2
DNA: TGTGCCAGCAGCGCCCTCTTAGGAAACACCATATATTTT
CDR3: CASSALLGNTIYF

J: TRBJ2-3
D: -
size: few
V: TRBV18
DNA: TGTGCCAGCGGGGGACTCTTCACAGATACGCAGTATTTT
CDR3: CASGGLFTDTQYF

J: TRBJ2-6
D: -
size: few
V: TRBV11-2
DNA: TGTGCCAGCCGGGAGACTGGGGCCAACGTCCTGACTTTC
CDR3: CASRETGANVLTF

J: TRBJ2-1
D: TRBD2
size: -
V: TRBV7-3
DNA: TGTGCCAGCAGCACACGACTAGCGGGGGACCAAAGCTATGAGCAGTTCTTC
CDR3: CASSTRLAGDQSYEQFF

J: TRBJ1-2
D: -
size: -
V: TRBV4-1
DNA: TGCGCCAGCAGCCAAGATGACAGCAACTATGGCTACACCTTC
CDR3: CASSQDDSNYGYTF

J: TRBJ1-1
D: -
size: -
V: TRBV5-1
DNA: TGCGCCAGCAGCCCCGAATTGAACACTGAAGCTTTCTTT
CDR3: CASSPELNTEAFF

J: TRBJ1-5
D: -
size: once
V: TRBV30
DNA: TGTGCCTGGAGCCCGGGGAACCAGCCCCAGCATTTT
CDR3: CAWSPGNQPQHF

J: TRBJ2-5
D: -
size: few
V: TRBV6-1
DNA: TGTGCCAGCAGCCTCAGGGCCGAATTGGGGGTGACCCAGTACTTC
CDR3: CASSLRAELGVTQYF

J: TRBJ1-2
D: -
size: -
V: TRBV2
DNA: TGTGCCAGCAGTCCCGTCCCAGGGCACTATGGCTACACCTTC
CDR3: CASSPVPGHYGYTF

J: TRBJ2-3
D: TRBD2
size: -
V: TRBV4-1
DNA: TGCGCCAGCAGCCAAGAGGCTAGCGGAGGTACGCAGTATTTT
CDR3: CASSQEASGGTQYF